This TCR beta chain was documented in a study of regulatory T cells in long-lasting Graves disease. Study-wide points: Persistent patients had more shared public clonotypes (2,741) than new patients (around 1,000).

This clonotype was seen repeatedly, ten times or more. Its specificity is unknown. This sample's time point: persistent/refractory GD, antithyroid drugs over 5 years with positive TRAb. From RNA extracted from PBMCs, the TCR library was made. Researchers made TCR beta libraries by using iRepertoire HTBI primers and running Arm-PCR on CDR3 regions. TCRdb recomputed calls from the multiplex PCR reads with MiXCR, one row per CDR3 protein. The table includes 400,000 to 500,000 distinct CDR3 sequences, 21% detected once. The TCR was taken from a female donor with Graves disease. This specimen was peripheral blood mononuclear cells (PBMCs), taken when the disease was refractory, from a patient treated with antithyroid drugs.

For the CDR3, the DNA is TGCAGCGCGCCCCGGGACAGGGGCGAGACCCAGTACTTC. This translates into CSAPRDRGETQYF. V usage is TRBV29-1 and J usage is TRBJ2-5; TRBD1 agrees at 10 bases. Germline V gene sequence: CDR1 SQVTM, CDR2 ANQGSEA. V shed 7 bases and J 5 bases; nucleotides not matched to a gene: 7. This CDR3 is 13 amino acids long.